The 2 T cell receptor beta chains given below trace back to one sample, sequenced in a study of blood T cell repertoires in COVID-19. The table came from immunoSEQ multiplex PCR; TCRdb's copy has only in-frame clones and leaves some out. Found here are 200,000 to 250,000 clones, 84% of them singletons; the top ten hold approximately 6.6%. Sequenced: PBMCs or T cells enriched from blood (not recorded which). The receptors were gathered from a woman in her thirties or forties who had recovered from COVID-19.

The table lists this clone with a count of one. The chain uses TRBV5-1 and TRBJ2-2, with D possibly being TRBD1 (6 bases). The V end lost 2 bases, the J end lost 6 bases, and 17 bases lay between the germline ends. Germline values: CDR1 SGHRS, CDR2 YFSETQ. The CDR3 extends over 16 amino acids. CDR3 loop: CASSFRVQGSAGELFF. As DNA, the CDR3 is TGCGCCAGCAGCTTTCGAGTTCAGGGGTCCGCCGGGGAGCTGTTTTTT.

The rearrangement links TRBV11-3 to TRBJ1-1; 9 bases are shared with TRBD1. CDR3 length: 15 amino acids. V shed 8 bases, J shed 3 bases, and the junction held 10 bases outside the gene matches. Germline assignment: CDR1 SGHNT and CDR2 YENEEA. In DNA, the CDR3 is TGTGCCAGCTCCACCGCGGGACAGGGTCACACTGAAGCTTTCTTT. This translates into CASSTAGQGHTEAFF.